The rows below give T cell receptor beta chains drawn from one sample of a study of shared clonotypes between healthy human individuals. Data came from immunoSEQ multiplex PCR; TCRdb stores just in-frame clones and leaves some out. The sample includes under 650,000 clones, about 96% of them seen just once. Sequenced sample: naive CD4+ T cells sorted from blood. These receptors all stem from a woman in her thirties in good health. Both conserved end residues are part of each CDR3. Each record gives: D gene, clone size, CDR3 length, V gene, J gene, CDR3 protein, CDR3 DNA. A D gene is named only where the DNA matches it firmly. Not every row has a clone size; where given, it reads once, few, many or a size class.

D gene: NA
clone size: NA
CDR3 length: 16
V gene: TRBV5-1
J gene: TRBJ1-3
CDR3 protein: CASSLSTTDAGNTIYF
CDR3 DNA: TGCGCCAGCAGCTTAAGTACGACGGACGCTGGGAACACCATATATTTT

D gene: TRBD1
clone size: once
CDR3 length: 14
V gene: TRBV5-1
J gene: TRBJ2-7
CDR3 protein: CASSSGQEPYEQYF
CDR3 DNA: TGCGCCAGCAGCTCCGGACAGGAGCCCTACGAGCAGTACTTC

D gene: TRBD1
clone size: NA
CDR3 length: 14
V gene: TRBV5-1
J gene: TRBJ2-7
CDR3 protein: CASSLDRGRAEQYF
CDR3 DNA: TGCGCCAGCAGCTTGGACAGGGGGCGAGCTGAGCAGTACTTC

D gene: NA
clone size: NA
CDR3 length: 15
V gene: TRBV13
J gene: TRBJ2-5
CDR3 protein: CASSLRAGSPGTQYF
CDR3 DNA: TGTGCCAGCAGCTTAAGGGCCGGGAGCCCGGGGACCCAGTACTTC

D gene: NA
clone size: few
CDR3 length: 18
V gene: TRBV14
J gene: TRBJ1-3
CDR3 protein: CASSQDIWGRGPGNTIYF
CDR3 DNA: TGTGCCAGCAGCCAAGATATTTGGGGGCGCGGTCCTGGAAACACCATATATTTT

D gene: NA
clone size: NA
CDR3 length: 15
V gene: TRBV25-1
J gene: TRBJ1-1
CDR3 protein: CASSEGSDRDTEAFF
CDR3 DNA: TGTGCCAGCAGTGAAGGGTCCGACAGAGACACTGAAGCTTTCTTT

D gene: TRBD1
clone size: NA
CDR3 length: 14
V gene: TRBV2
J gene: TRBJ1-4
CDR3 protein: CASSENRGYEKLFF
CDR3 DNA: TGTGCCAGCAGCGAAAACAGGGGGTATGAAAAACTGTTTTTT

D gene: NA
clone size: NA
CDR3 length: 16
V gene: TRBV11-2
J gene: TRBJ1-1
CDR3 protein: CASSLPGLGANTEAFF
CDR3 DNA: TGTGCCAGCAGCTTACCCGGACTGGGTGCAAACACTGAAGCTTTCTTT

D gene: NA
clone size: NA
CDR3 length: 12
V gene: TRBV6-1
J gene: TRBJ2-7
CDR3 protein: CAVAGYTYEQYF
CDR3 DNA: TGTGCCGTCGCGGGGTATACCTACGAGCAGTACTTC

D gene: NA
clone size: NA
CDR3 length: 14
V gene: TRBV5-1
J gene: TRBJ2-1
CDR3 protein: CASSLVAGDNEQFF
CDR3 DNA: TGCGCCAGCAGCTTGGTCGCTGGGGACAATGAGCAGTTCTTC

D gene: NA
clone size: NA
CDR3 length: 11
V gene: TRBV7-2
J gene: TRBJ2-1
CDR3 protein: CASSLEEAQFF
CDR3 DNA: TGTGCCAGCAGCTTAGAAGAGGCCCAGTTCTTC

D gene: TRBD1
clone size: NA
CDR3 length: 16
V gene: TRBV5-1
J gene: TRBJ1-1
CDR3 protein: CASSLNPQGMNTEAFF
CDR3 DNA: TGCGCCAGCAGCTTAAACCCACAGGGGATGAACACTGAAGCTTTCTTT

D gene: NA
clone size: once
CDR3 length: 12
V gene: TRBV28
J gene: TRBJ2-7
CDR3 protein: CASSLGQYEQYF
CDR3 DNA: TGTGCCAGCAGTTTAGGCCAGTACGAGCAGTACTTC

D gene: NA
clone size: NA
CDR3 length: 16
V gene: TRBV19
J gene: TRBJ1-5
CDR3 protein: CASSTSVGVVWQPQHF
CDR3 DNA: TGTGCCAGTAGTACCTCAGTAGGGGTGGTATGGCAGCCCCAGCATTTT

D gene: TRBD1
clone size: once
CDR3 length: 15
V gene: TRBV2
J gene: TRBJ2-7
CDR3 protein: CASRAARGRAYEQYF
CDR3 DNA: TGTGCCAGCAGAGCTGCGAGGGGGCGCGCGTACGAGCAGTACTTC

D gene: NA
clone size: once
CDR3 length: 13
V gene: TRBV5-1
J gene: TRBJ1-2
CDR3 protein: CASSLDGRGTWTF
CDR3 DNA: TGCGCCAGCAGCTTGGACGGTAGGGGGACATGGACCTTC

D gene: NA
clone size: NA
CDR3 length: 13
V gene: TRBV11-2
J gene: TRBJ2-7
CDR3 protein: CASSLKVLDEQYF
CDR3 DNA: TGTGCCAGCAGCTTGAAAGTACTCGACGAGCAGTACTTC

D gene: TRBD1
clone size: NA
CDR3 length: 15
V gene: TRBV28
J gene: TRBJ1-4
CDR3 protein: CASSLPGQGKEKLFF
CDR3 DNA: TGTGCCAGCAGTTTGCCGGGACAGGGTAAAGAAAAACTGTTTTTT

D gene: NA
clone size: few
CDR3 length: 12
V gene: TRBV28
J gene: TRBJ1-2
CDR3 protein: CASSSHFSSYTF
CDR3 DNA: TGTGCCAGCAGTAGCCATTTCAGCAGCTACACCTTC

D gene: NA
clone size: NA
CDR3 length: 14
V gene: TRBV18
J gene: TRBJ2-7
CDR3 protein: CASSPSPGPYEQYF
CDR3 DNA: TGTGCCAGCTCACCATCTCCAGGTCCCTACGAGCAGTACTTC

D gene: NA
clone size: NA
CDR3 length: 13
V gene: TRBV11-2
J gene: TRBJ1-4
CDR3 protein: CASSSRRDEKLFF
CDR3 DNA: TGTGCCAGCAGCTCCCGCAGGGACGAAAAACTGTTTTTT

D gene: TRBD2
clone size: NA
CDR3 length: 14
V gene: TRBV10-1
J gene: TRBJ2-7
CDR3 protein: CASEGLAGDYEQYF
CDR3 DNA: TGCGCCAGCGAGGGACTAGCGGGAGACTACGAGCAGTACTTC

D gene: NA
clone size: NA
CDR3 length: 15
V gene: TRBV11-2
J gene: TRBJ1-1
CDR3 protein: CASSSLGRRDTEAFF
CDR3 DNA: TGTGCCAGCAGCTCCCTTGGGAGGCGGGACACTGAAGCTTTCTTT

D gene: NA
clone size: NA
CDR3 length: 13
V gene: TRBV27
J gene: TRBJ2-7
CDR3 protein: CASSLRASGEQYF
CDR3 DNA: TGTGCCAGCAGTTTACGGGCCAGTGGCGAGCAGTACTTC

D gene: TRBD2
clone size: NA
CDR3 length: 14
V gene: TRBV28
J gene: TRBJ2-1
CDR3 protein: CASSSAGGQSEQFF
CDR3 DNA: TGTGCCAGCAGTTCAGCGGGAGGACAGAGTGAGCAGTTCTTC

D gene: NA
clone size: NA
CDR3 length: 15
V gene: TRBV5-6
J gene: TRBJ2-7
CDR3 protein: CASSLGDQSFYEQYF
CDR3 DNA: TGTGCCAGCAGCTTGGGGGACCAGTCCTTCTACGAGCAGTACTTC

D gene: NA
clone size: NA
CDR3 length: 14
V gene: TRBV25-1
J gene: TRBJ1-1
CDR3 protein: CASSELTVNTEAFF
CDR3 DNA: TGTGCCAGCAGTGAATTGACAGTAAACACTGAAGCTTTCTTT

D gene: NA
clone size: NA
CDR3 length: 14
V gene: TRBV7-9
J gene: TRBJ2-3
CDR3 protein: CASSLSLPADTQYF
CDR3 DNA: TGTGCCAGCAGCTTATCTCTGCCGGCAGATACGCAGTATTTT

D gene: NA
clone size: NA
CDR3 length: 15
V gene: TRBV11-1
J gene: TRBJ2-6
CDR3 protein: CASSLAGSGANVLTF
CDR3 DNA: TGTGCCAGCAGCCTGGCGGGCTCTGGGGCCAACGTCCTGACTTTC

D gene: NA
clone size: NA
CDR3 length: 11
V gene: TRBV18
J gene: TRBJ2-3
CDR3 protein: CASSLGDTQYF
CDR3 DNA: TGTGCCAGCTCCCTGGGAGATACGCAGTATTTT

D gene: TRBD1
clone size: NA
CDR3 length: 14
V gene: TRBV6-5
J gene: TRBJ2-2
CDR3 protein: CASRWDSLPGELFF
CDR3 DNA: TGTGCCAGCAGGTGGGACAGTTTGCCCGGGGAGCTGTTTTTT

D gene: NA
clone size: NA
CDR3 length: 17
V gene: TRBV2
J gene: TRBJ2-5
CDR3 protein: CASSEIGTRIRPETQYF
CDR3 DNA: TGTGCCAGCAGTGAAATCGGTACCCGAATTCGCCCGGAGACCCAGTACTTC